This T cell receptor (beta chain) is drawn from a study of cytomegalovirus exposure and HLA in healthy donors. Study-wide background: In an earlier analysis, approximately 120 million unique TCR beta sequences were found from some 200 million T cells. Study-wide points: Near-uniform donor sequencing depth was presumed by presence/absence analyses.

This clone appeared a single time. Its antigen is not known. PCR used 60 Vbeta primers and 13 Jbeta primers. Profiled with immunoSEQ multiplex PCR; TCRdb holds only in-frame clones, not every one. The top ten hold approximately 5% of the sample, which has some 120,000 clones, around 77% seen once. Germline assignment: CDR1 MNHEY and CDR2 SMNVEV (reference sequence). The V gene lost 7 bases and the J gene lost 1 base, with 10 bases spanning the gap. The CDR3 length is 13 residues. The specimen was PBMCs. This sequence was found in a man aged 25 to 45 in good health and CMV-seronegative. The chain carries TRBV27 and TRBJ1-1; D gene uncertain. The CDR3 is CASKNAGNTEAFF. Written as DNA, the CDR3 is TGTGCCAGCAAAAATGCCGGGAACACTGAAGCTTTCTTT.